The 24 T cell receptor beta chains in this list originate from one sample, sequenced in a study of blood T cell repertoires in COVID-19. Repertoires were generated with immunoSEQ multiplex PCR, while TCRdb's copy carries only in-frame clones and drops some. The repertoire holds some 170,000 clones, with roughly 87% as singletons. The sample comprised PBMCs or T cells enriched from blood (not recorded which). Receptor source: a human donor with acute COVID-19. The donor label of this sample is uncertain.

This rearrangement joins TRBV18 to TRBJ2-3; TRBD1 matches at 7 bases. Germline trimming cut 3 bases from V and 7 bases from J; bases unmatched to any gene: 4. Germline V lookup: CDR1 KGHSH, CDR2 LQKENI. The CDR3 has 13 residues. The CDR3 DNA reads TGTGCCAGCTCACCGACAGGGAGAAATACGCAGTATTTT. Protein product: CASSPTGRNTQYF. Full variable domain (missing parts from reference TRBV18 and TRBJ2-3): NAGVMQNPRHLVRRRGQEARLRCSPMKGHSHVYWYRQLPEEGLKFMVYLQKENIIDESGMPKERFSAEFPKEGPSILRIQQVVRGDSAAYFCASSPTGRNTQYFGPGTRLTVL.

This sequence joins TRBV2 and TRBJ1-4; tentative D call: TRBD1 (6 bases). The CDR3 contains 14 residues. Trimming shortened V by 10 bases and J by 7 bases, and 19 bases separated the two germline ends. CDR1 is SNHLY and CDR2 is FYNNEI in the germline V gene. The CDR3 reads CATTSGGAPEKLFF. The CDR3 DNA reads as TGTGCCACTACCTCGGGGGGGGCGCCTGAAAAACTGTTTTTT.

The V call is TRBV4-2, the J call TRBJ2-5; TRBD2 agrees at 10 bases. The J segment lost 4 bases and the V segment lost 0 bases, leaving 5 bases of the junction unmatched. Germline CDR1 LGHNA, CDR2 YNFKEQ. The CDR3 spans 16 residues. The DNA for the CDR3 is TGTGCCAGCAGCCAAGAAGCGGGGGGGCAGGGAGAGACCCAGTACTTC. It yields the protein CASSQEAGGQGETQYF.

The rearrangement joins TRBV7-2 to TRBJ2-5; 7 nucleotides match TRBD2. Unmatched junction bases numbered 9, after V lost 6 bases and J lost 5 bases. CDR3 length: 14 amino acids. In germline, CDR1 is SGHTA, CDR2 FQGNSA. The CDR3 spells CASSQSAGDETQYF. The CDR3 bases are TGTGCCAGCAGTCAATCGGCGGGGGACGAGACCCAGTACTTC.

The genes are TRBV7-9 and TRBJ2-1; 9 bases are a match to TRBD1. The CDR3 totals 15 residues. The junction had 6 bases not matched to a gene; V was cut back by 5 bases and J by 4 bases. Germline V CDR1 and CDR2: SEHNR, FQNEAQ (reference sequence). The CDR3 DNA is TGTGCCAGCAGCAATCCGGGACAGGGATACAATGAGCAGTTCTTC. This sequence encodes CASSNPGQGYNEQFF. Supplemented by reference TRBV7-9 and TRBJ2-1, the full variable domain reads DTGVSQNPRHKITKRGQNVTFRCDPISEHNRLYWYRQTLGQGPEFLTYFQNEAQLEKSRLLSDRFSAERPKGSFSTLEIQRTEQGDSAMYLCASSNPGQGYNEQFFGPGTRLTVL.

J is TRBJ1-1 and V is TRBV18; no clear D. V was shortened by 3 bases and J by 11 bases, with 22 bases between the two germline ends. The CDR3 extends over 15 amino acids. Per the germline V gene, CDR1 is KGHSH and CDR2 is LQKENI. CDR3 protein: CASSPNVDGRYGAFF. As DNA, the CDR3 is TGTGCCAGCTCACCGAATGTCGACGGGAGGTATGGCGCTTTCTTT. The complete variable domain, with remaining parts taken from reference TRBV18 and TRBJ1-1, reads NAGVMQNPRHLVRRRGQEARLRCSPMKGHSHVYWYRQLPEEGLKFMVYLQKENIIDESGMPKERFSAEFPKEGPSILRIQQVVRGDSAAYFCASSPNVDGRYGAFFGQGTRLTVV.

The chain couples TRBV6-2 or TRBV6-3 to TRBJ1-2; 8 bases align to TRBD1. This CDR3 comprises 13 residues. Germline-derived CDR1 and CDR2 are MNHEY and SVGEGT. With 5 bases clipped from V and 5 bases from J, the junction kept 4 bases outside the gene matches. In DNA form, the CDR3 reads TGTGCCAGCAGTCAGGGGGCCTATTATGGCTACACCTTC. This sequence encodes CASSQGAYYGYTF.

The chain couples TRBV11-2 to TRBJ1-6, with D perhaps TRBD1 (6 bases). This CDR3 comprises 14 residues. The germline CDR1 and CDR2 sequences are SGHAT and FQNNGV. The V gene lost 6 bases and the J gene lost 9 bases, with 15 bases spanning the gap. The CDR3: CASSSLGTSSPLHF. CDR3 in DNA: TGTGCCAGCAGTTCATTGGGGACAAGTTCACCCCTCCACTTT.

The V and J genes are TRBV29-1 and TRBJ2-5, with 9 positions matching TRBD1. Germline assignment: CDR1 SQVTM and CDR2 ANQGSEA. V shed 5 bases, J shed 0 bases, and the junction held 4 bases outside the gene matches. The CDR3 is made up of 14 amino acids. The CDR3 sequence: CSVKTGGNQETQYF. DNA for the CDR3: TGCAGCGTTAAGACAGGGGGAAACCAAGAGACCCAGTACTTC.

The chain recombines TRBV7-2 with TRBJ2-7; tentative D call: TRBD2 (6 bases). The CDR3 is 15 residues long. V was trimmed by 2 bases and J by 1 base, leaving 12 bases between them. The V gene's germline CDR1 is SGHTA and CDR2 FQGNSA. CDR3 loop: CASSLSAGLSYEQYF. CDR3 DNA sequence: TGTGCCAGCAGCTTAAGTGCGGGACTTTCCTACGAGCAGTACTTC.

This clone was recorded only once. The V call is TRBV30, the J call TRBJ1-1; 7 bases match TRBD1. Germline CDR1 reads GTSNPN; CDR2 reads SVGIG (reference sequence). The ends lost 7 bases at V and 0 bases at J; junction bases unmatched: 5. The length of the CDR3 is 13 residues. The CDR3 DNA follows: TGTGCCTATGAGGGACAGATGAACACTGAAGCTTTCTTT. Translated: CAYEGQMNTEAFF.

The chain has TRBV18 and TRBJ1-5; 7 nucleotides line up with TRBD1. CDR3 length equals 14 residues. The trim removed 6 bases at V and 5 bases at J, leaving 7 bases unmatched. Germline V gene lookup returns CDR1 KGHSH and CDR2 LQKENI. The CDR3 sequence is CASSLDREYQPQHF. CDR3 DNA: TGTGCCAGCTCCCTAGACAGGGAGTATCAGCCCCAGCATTTT.

This chain connects TRBV4-1 to TRBJ2-7; 7 positions match TRBD1. Germline CDR1 MGHRA, CDR2 YSYEKL. This CDR3 has 16 residues. With 4 bases clipped from V and 0 bases from J, the junction kept 9 bases outside the gene matches. CDR3 nucleotides: TGCGCCAGCAGCCCTCGACAGGGTTTAGGCTCCTACGAGCAGTACTTC. It specifies CASSPRQGLGSYEQYF.

This clone was counted a few times. J is TRBJ1-2 and V is TRBV4-2; the D is unclear. The V end was cut by 0 bases, the J end by 0 bases, with 8 bases between. CDR1 is LGHNA and CDR2 is YNFKEQ in the germline V gene. This CDR3 has 15 residues. The CDR3 sequence is CASSQDGGPNYGYTF. The CDR3 DNA follows: TGTGCCAGCAGCCAAGATGGTGGGCCTAACTATGGCTACACCTTC.

The chain links TRBV7-6 to TRBJ2-2; TRBD2 matches 9 bases. After removal of 1 base from V and 4 bases from J, the junction contained 7 bases not matched to a gene. CDR1 is SGHVS, CDR2 FNYEAQ, per germline. The CDR3 extends over 17 amino acids. CDR3 in DNA: TGTGCCAGCAGCTTAGAGTCATTAGCGGGGGCCACCGGGGAGCTGTTTTTT. The encoded protein is CASSLESLAGATGELFF. Supplemented by reference TRBV7-6 and TRBJ2-2, the full variable domain reads GAGVSQSPRYKVTKRGQDVALRCDPISGHVSLYWYRQALGQGPEFLTYFNYEAQQDKSGLPNDRFSAERPEGSISTLTIQRTEQRDSAMYRCASSLESLAGATGELFFGEGSRLTVL.

The chain employs TRBV7-9 and TRBJ2-5; a weak D match, TRBD1 (7 bases). Germline lookup yields CDR1 SEHNR and CDR2 FQNEAQ (reference sequence). Trimming shortened V by 2 bases and J by 4 bases, and 11 bases separated the two germline ends. The length of the CDR3 is 14 residues. The CDR3 is CASSLTQGGETQYF. In nucleotides, the CDR3 is TGTGCCAGCAGCTTAACCCAGGGGGGAGAGACCCAGTACTTC.

The V call is TRBV6-1, the J call TRBJ1-5; possible D gene TRBD1, 5 bases. The germline V gene encodes CDR1 MNHNS and CDR2 SASEGT. V lost 0 bases and J lost 13, with 13 bases in between. CDR3 length: 13 amino acids. Written as DNA, the CDR3 is TGTGCCAGCAGTGAAGCTCGCTCCGGGGGTCAGCATTTT. It specifies CASSEARSGGQHF.

V gene TRBV7-9 combines with J gene TRBJ1-2; TRBD1 is a possible D gene (6 bases). The germline CDR1 and CDR2 sequences are SEHNR and FQNEAQ (reference sequence). Trimming cost V 5 bases and J 5 bases, with 12 bases left between them. The CDR3 is 13 residues long. Here the CDR3 reads CASSRDRIYGYTF. In DNA, the CDR3 is TGTGCCAGCAGCAGAGACAGGATATATGGCTACACCTTC.

The chain combines TRBV7-3 with TRBJ1-1; possible D gene TRBD1, 5 bases. Germline V gene data show CDR1 as SGHTA and CDR2 as FQGTGA. This CDR3 region has 14 residues. The V end lost 4 bases, the J end lost 1 base, and 10 bases lay between the germline ends. CDR3 in amino acids: CASSSGGGNTEAFF. CDR3 coding DNA: TGTGCCAGCAGCTCAGGCGGGGGGAACACTGAAGCTTTCTTT.

The rearrangement joins TRBV15 to TRBJ1-5; no definite D call. The CDR3 has 13 amino acids. The germline V gene encodes CDR1 LNHNV and CDR2 YYDKDF (reference sequence). The V end lost 2 bases, the J end lost 5 bases, and 7 bases lay between the germline ends. In DNA, the CDR3 is TGTGCCACCAGCAGAAAATATGATCAGCCCCAGCATTTT. It yields the protein CATSRKYDQPQHF.

The rearrangement uses TRBV12-3 or TRBV12-4 and TRBJ1-4, with a possible D match to TRBD1 (6 bases). There are 12 residues in the CDR3. The V end was cut by 6 bases, the J end by 8 bases, with 10 bases between. The CDR3 here is CASSNTGEKLFF. CDR3 DNA sequence: TGTGCCAGCAGCAACACAGGGGAAAAACTGTTTTTT.

The V and J genes are TRBV9 and TRBJ1-1; D gene uncertain. Germline V gives CDR1 SGDLS, CDR2 YYNGEE. The V and J ends lost 4 bases and 4 bases respectively, with 17 bases between them. CDR3 length: 15 amino acids. For the CDR3, the DNA is TGTGCCAGCAGCCCCCGGGAAGGAGGGAGCACTGAAGCTTTCTTT. It is translated as CASSPREGGSTEAFF.

The genes are TRBV6-5 and TRBJ1-2; perhaps TRBD1 as D (6 bases). V dropped 5 bases and J dropped 8 bases, with 9 bases sitting between them. Germline V gives CDR1 MNHEY, CDR2 SVGAGI. CDR3 length: 11 amino acids. CDR3 in amino acids: CASSNRVGYTF. In DNA, the CDR3 is TGTGCCAGCAGTAACAGGGTCGGCTACACCTTC.

V gene TRBV5-6 combines with J gene TRBJ2-3; 7 positions match TRBD1. V was clipped by 3 bases and J by 7 bases; unmatched bases: 5. Per the germline V gene, CDR1 is SGHDT and CDR2 is YYEEEE. The length of the CDR3 is 13 residues. CDR3 DNA: TGTGCCAGCAGCTCTACAGGGGCGAATACGCAGTATTTT. It encodes CASSSTGANTQYF.